This T cell receptor (beta chain) was retrieved from a study of T cell responses to AZD1222 COVID-19 vaccine. There are 15 residues in the CDR3. CDR1 and CDR2 from the germline V gene are SGHRS and YFSETQ. Deletions cut 4 bases from V and 8 bases from J, with 18 bases between. TCRdb's table, derived via immunoSEQ multiplex PCR, lists solely in-frame clones and lacks some. Here the sample spans approximately 200,000 clones, approximately 94% being singletons. Overall study findings and caveats: Spike was spanned by vaccine-associated CD4 TCRs, with dominance at 160-218 and 743-854. After two AZD1222 doses, spike-specific TCR breadth and depth rose versus day 0. A mostly white British donor set with more females was recruited, and clonal diversity was possibly underestimated. Only 5 or 6 people who got AZD1222 tested seropositive at baseline.

This clone was seen only a few times. Its antigen is as yet unknown. Specimen: peripheral blood, collected on day 0 of AZD1222 vaccination. The TCR was taken from an adult in good health. This chain connects TRBV5-1 to TRBJ1-4; D is undetermined. DNA of the CDR3: TGCGCCAGCAGCCTTGAGTATCGGGCGACCGAAAAACTGTTTTTT. Translating gives CASSLEYRATEKLFF.